The clone carrying this TCR beta chain appeared a single time. Libraries were prepared by immunoSEQ multiplex PCR; TCRdb keeps only in-frame clonotypes and omits some of them. The profile shows a few hundred thousand clones, more than 75% of them singletons. Donors in Cohort 3 counted as recovered after two negative PCRs, clearance, or symptom resolution. The source of the sample is a study of blood T cell repertoires in COVID-19. Looking at the study overall: The samples span acute and convalescent COVID-19 from the United States, Italy and Spain.

The receptor's source is a woman aged 40 to 50 who had recovered from COVID-19. Material: PBMCs or T cells enriched from blood (not recorded which).

The CDR3 DNA follows: TGCGCCAGCAGCACAGGACAGGCGGTTAATGAAAAACTGTTTTTT. Amino acids: CASSTGQAVNEKLFF. The chain carries TRBV5-1 and TRBJ1-4, with 7 nucleotides matching TRBD1. Germline values: CDR1 SGHRS, CDR2 YFSETQ. Germline trimming cut 4 bases from V and 4 bases from J; bases unmatched to any gene: 7. The CDR3 is made up of 15 amino acids.